These T cell receptor beta chains were read from a single sample in a study of T cells in Graves' hyperthyroidism and ophthalmopathy. TCRdb fed the multiplex PCR reads into MiXCR, producing one record per CDR3 protein. The repertoire includes some 720,000 distinct CDR3 sequences, about 17% of them detected once, and 8.4% sits in the top ten. Sequences were obtained from blood. These receptors originate from a man younger than 35 with Graves' hyperthyroidism. CDR3s include the opening cysteine and the closing phenylalanine or tryptophan. A D gene is named only where the DNA matches it firmly. Some rows have no size entry. The others give once, few or many, or a class for an expanded clone.

clone_size: -
v_call: TRBV28
j_call: TRBJ2-7
d_call: -
cdr3_nt: TGTGCCAGCAGCACCCCAGGACGTACCTACGAGCAGTACTTC
cdr3_aa: CASSTPGRTYEQYF

clone_size: few
v_call: TRBV28
j_call: TRBJ1-2
d_call: -
cdr3_nt: TGTGCCAGCAGGGACGGGGGCGCGAGGACGGGGGGCTACACCTTC
cdr3_aa: CASRDGGARTGGYTF

clone_size: few
v_call: TRBV5-1
j_call: TRBJ2-5
d_call: TRBD1
cdr3_nt: TGCGCCAGCAGCTTGGTCCCAGGGGGACAAGAGACCCAGTACTTC
cdr3_aa: CASSLVPGGQETQYF

clone_size: -
v_call: TRBV6-2/TRBV6-3
j_call: TRBJ2-7
d_call: -
cdr3_nt: TGTGCCAGCAGTTACGGATCTCAAGTCTACGAGCAGTACTTC
cdr3_aa: CASSYGSQVYEQYF

clone_size: many
v_call: TRBV27
j_call: TRBJ1-5
d_call: -
cdr3_nt: TGTGCCAGCAGTTCCTCTTATCCGGCCCTTAGCAATCAGCCCCAGCATTTT
cdr3_aa: CASSSSYPALSNQPQHF

clone_size: many
v_call: TRBV7-9
j_call: TRBJ2-1
d_call: -
cdr3_nt: TGTGCCAGCAGCTTAGTGAGCGGTAGCGATGAGCAGTTCTTC
cdr3_aa: CASSLVSGSDEQFF

clone_size: many
v_call: TRBV27
j_call: TRBJ2-5
d_call: TRBD2
cdr3_nt: TGTGCCAGCAGTTTTCAGGGACTAGCGGCAAACCCCTCGCGGGAGACCCAGTACTTC
cdr3_aa: CASSFQGLAANPSRETQYF

clone_size: many
v_call: TRBV20-1
j_call: TRBJ1-1
d_call: TRBD1
cdr3_nt: TGCAGTGCTACACCTGAGGGGACAGGGAGAACTGAAGCTTTCTTT
cdr3_aa: CSATPEGTGRTEAFF

clone_size: -
v_call: TRBV7-9
j_call: TRBJ2-1
d_call: TRBD2
cdr3_nt: TGTGCCAGCAGCTCCCCGGGACTAGCGGGGGCCAATGAGCAGTTCTTC
cdr3_aa: CASSSPGLAGANEQFF

clone_size: -
v_call: TRBV7-6
j_call: TRBJ2-5
d_call: TRBD1
cdr3_nt: TGTGCCAGCATTCGGACAGGGACCTTACAAGAGACCCAGTACTTC
cdr3_aa: CASIRTGTLQETQYF

clone_size: -
v_call: TRBV5-1
j_call: TRBJ2-1
d_call: -
cdr3_nt: TGCGCCAGCACGAGGGGAGGGGGCGAAGACGTATACAATGAGCAGTTCTTC
cdr3_aa: CASTRGGGEDVYNEQFF

clone_size: many
v_call: TRBV30
j_call: TRBJ2-3
d_call: TRBD2
cdr3_nt: TGTGCCTGGAGTCAGCTAGCGGGTGATACGCAGTATTTT
cdr3_aa: CAWSQLAGDTQYF

clone_size: many
v_call: TRBV28
j_call: TRBJ1-1
d_call: -
cdr3_nt: TGTGCCAGCAGTTTAATGGATAAGAACACTGAAGCTTTCTTT
cdr3_aa: CASSLMDKNTEAFF

clone_size: -
v_call: TRBV2
j_call: TRBJ1-3
d_call: TRBD1
cdr3_nt: TGTGCCAGCACCCGACAGGGGGCTAGAGGAAACACCATATATTTT
cdr3_aa: CASTRQGARGNTIYF

clone_size: -
v_call: TRBV7-3
j_call: TRBJ2-1
d_call: TRBD2
cdr3_nt: TGTGCCAGCAGCTCACCCGACTTAGCGGGAGATATTGAGCAGTTCTTC
cdr3_aa: CASSSPDLAGDIEQFF

clone_size: few
v_call: TRBV24-1
j_call: TRBJ2-1
d_call: -
cdr3_nt: TGTGCCACCAGTGATTTGTCGGGGAGCAAAAATGAGCAGTTCTTC
cdr3_aa: CATSDLSGSKNEQFF